These T cell receptor beta chains were read from a single sample in a study of cytomegalovirus exposure and HLA in healthy donors. The data were produced by immunoSEQ multiplex PCR, yet TCRdb's version contains in-frame clones alone and is incomplete. The sample consists of 210,000 or so clones, roughly four fifths of them appearing once. Source material: PBMCs. Every receptor here comes from a girl aged 2 to 10 in good health and CMV-seronegative. Both conserved end residues are part of each CDR3. Fields, in order: clone size, D gene, J gene, V gene, CDR3 protein, CDR3 DNA. A D gene is named only where the DNA matches it firmly. Size is stated for part of the rows, as once, few or many counts, or as a class when the clone is expanded.

abundance: .
d_gene: TRBD2
j_gene: TRBJ2-1
v_gene: TRBV29-1
CDR3aa: CSVGEREYNEQFF
CDR3nt: TGCAGCGTTGGTGAGCGGGAGTACAATGAGCAGTTCTTC

abundance: .
d_gene: .
j_gene: TRBJ1-5
v_gene: TRBV6-1
CDR3aa: CASSEAVGGGQPQHF
CDR3nt: TGTGCCAGCAGTGAAGCAGTTGGGGGCGGACAGCCCCAGCATTTT

abundance: .
d_gene: TRBD1
j_gene: TRBJ1-5
v_gene: TRBV6-1
CDR3aa: CASSEGAGGQPQHF
CDR3nt: TGTGCCAGCAGTGAAGGGGCAGGGGGCCAGCCCCAGCATTTT

abundance: .
d_gene: .
j_gene: TRBJ1-2
v_gene: TRBV7-9
CDR3aa: CASSGITPSSGVTYYGYTF
CDR3nt: TGTGCCAGCAGCGGGATAACACCATCCTCCGGGGTTACGTACTATGGCTACACCTTC

abundance: .
d_gene: .
j_gene: TRBJ2-7
v_gene: TRBV4-1
CDR3aa: CASSPRVSGERYF
CDR3nt: TGCGCCAGCAGCCCCCGGGTGAGCGGTGAGCGGTACTTC

abundance: .
d_gene: .
j_gene: TRBJ1-2
v_gene: TRBV29-1
CDR3aa: CSVSEGLNYGYTF
CDR3nt: TGCAGCGTCTCGGAGGGGCTGAACTATGGCTACACCTTC

abundance: .
d_gene: TRBD1
j_gene: TRBJ2-3
v_gene: TRBV4-2
CDR3aa: CASSQLNYRGGTDTQYF
CDR3nt: TGTGCCAGCAGCCAACTAAACTACAGGGGTGGCACAGATACGCAGTATTTT

abundance: .
d_gene: .
j_gene: TRBJ2-7
v_gene: TRBV29-1
CDR3aa: CSVEVGSSYEQYF
CDR3nt: TGCAGCGTTGAAGTTGGGAGCTCCTACGAGCAGTACTTC

abundance: once
d_gene: TRBD1
j_gene: TRBJ2-7
v_gene: TRBV5-1
CDR3aa: CASSLDRGYEQYF
CDR3nt: TGCGCCAGCAGCTTGGACAGGGGCTACGAGCAGTACTTC

abundance: few
d_gene: TRBD2
j_gene: TRBJ2-3
v_gene: TRBV5-4
CDR3aa: CASSSRLAGDTDTQYF
CDR3nt: TGTGCCAGCAGCTCCCGACTAGCGGGAGACACAGATACGCAGTATTTT

abundance: .
d_gene: TRBD1
j_gene: TRBJ2-7
v_gene: TRBV15
CDR3aa: CATSGDRPEQYF
CDR3nt: TGTGCCACCAGCGGGGACAGGCCCGAGCAGTACTTC

abundance: .
d_gene: .
j_gene: TRBJ2-2
v_gene: TRBV6-5
CDR3aa: CAAREDTGELFF
CDR3nt: TGTGCCGCCAGGGAGGACACCGGGGAGCTGTTTTTT

abundance: once
d_gene: TRBD1
j_gene: TRBJ2-7
v_gene: TRBV27
CDR3aa: CASSPTGQSHEQYF
CDR3nt: TGTGCCAGCAGTCCCACGGGACAGTCCCACGAGCAGTACTTC

abundance: .
d_gene: .
j_gene: TRBJ1-1
v_gene: TRBV25-1
CDR3aa: CASQDSGPTEAFF
CDR3nt: TGTGCCAGCCAGGACTCGGGCCCCACTGAAGCTTTCTTT

abundance: .
d_gene: .
j_gene: TRBJ2-1
v_gene: TRBV27
CDR3aa: CASRSRTAYNEQFF
CDR3nt: TGTGCCAGCAGATCTCGGACAGCCTACAATGAGCAGTTCTTC

abundance: .
d_gene: .
j_gene: TRBJ2-5
v_gene: TRBV30
CDR3aa: CAWSGYYLETQYF
CDR3nt: TGTGCCTGGAGTGGATACTACTTGGAGACCCAGTACTTC

abundance: once
d_gene: .
j_gene: TRBJ1-2
v_gene: TRBV27
CDR3aa: CASSLRGGLGYGYTF
CDR3nt: TGTGCCAGCAGTTTAAGGGGGGGGCTCGGGTATGGCTACACCTTC

abundance: .
d_gene: TRBD2
j_gene: TRBJ2-7
v_gene: TRBV4-2
CDR3aa: CASSQGSGREYF
CDR3nt: TGTGCCAGCAGCCAAGGTAGCGGGAGGGAGTACTTC

abundance: few
d_gene: .
j_gene: TRBJ1-4
v_gene: TRBV19
CDR3aa: CASSIRGGVWGATNEKLFF
CDR3nt: TGTGCCAGTAGTATACGGGGGGGCGTCTGGGGTGCAACTAATGAAAAACTGTTTTTT

abundance: once
d_gene: .
j_gene: TRBJ2-3
v_gene: TRBV29-1
CDR3aa: CSVDRRYLDTQYF
CDR3nt: TGCAGCGTTGACCGTCGTTATTTAGATACGCAGTATTTT

abundance: .
d_gene: .
j_gene: TRBJ1-2
v_gene: TRBV27
CDR3aa: CASKYRTETNYGYTF
CDR3nt: TGTGCCAGCAAGTATCGGACAGAAACTAACTATGGCTACACCTTC

abundance: .
d_gene: TRBD1
j_gene: TRBJ2-5
v_gene: TRBV19
CDR3aa: CASSVDRGAETQYF
CDR3nt: TGTGCCAGTAGCGTCGACAGGGGGGCAGAGACCCAGTACTTC

abundance: .
d_gene: .
j_gene: TRBJ2-1
v_gene: TRBV7-3
CDR3aa: CASSLRGGGGAEQFF
CDR3nt: TGTGCCAGCAGCTTAAGAGGGGGCGGAGGGGCTGAGCAGTTCTTC

abundance: .
d_gene: TRBD1
j_gene: TRBJ1-2
v_gene: TRBV10-2
CDR3aa: CASSDGTGWGYTF
CDR3nt: TGCGCCAGCAGTGACGGGACAGGGTGGGGCTACACCTTC

abundance: .
d_gene: TRBD1
j_gene: TRBJ1-1
v_gene: TRBV30
CDR3aa: CAWSGQGNTEAFF
CDR3nt: TGTGCCTGGAGTGGACAGGGTAACACTGAAGCTTTCTTT

abundance: .
d_gene: TRBD1
j_gene: TRBJ2-7
v_gene: TRBV6-5
CDR3aa: CASRARTGSYEQYF
CDR3nt: TGTGCCAGCAGGGCTCGGACAGGCTCCTACGAGCAGTACTTC

abundance: .
d_gene: .
j_gene: TRBJ2-7
v_gene: TRBV5-1
CDR3aa: CASSLTTGSSYEQYF
CDR3nt: TGCGCCAGCAGCTTAACGACGGGGAGCTCCTACGAGCAGTACTTC

abundance: .
d_gene: TRBD2
j_gene: TRBJ2-7
v_gene: TRBV19
CDR3aa: CASKTSGRTYEQYF
CDR3nt: TGTGCCAGTAAAACTAGCGGGAGGACCTACGAGCAGTACTTC

abundance: .
d_gene: .
j_gene: TRBJ2-7
v_gene: TRBV4-1
CDR3aa: CASSQDPRGRSYEQYF
CDR3nt: TGCGCCAGCAGCCAAGATCCGCGAGGGAGATCCTACGAGCAGTACTTC

abundance: .
d_gene: .
j_gene: TRBJ1-5
v_gene: TRBV23-1
CDR3aa: CASSQLLQGNSSNQPQHF
CDR3nt: TGCGCCAGCAGTCAATTGCTACAGGGAAACTCTAGCAATCAGCCCCAGCATTTT

abundance: .
d_gene: .
j_gene: TRBJ1-1
v_gene: TRBV9
CDR3aa: CASSVDSSNTEAFF
CDR3nt: TGTGCCAGCAGCGTAGACTCTAGTAACACTGAAGCTTTCTTT

abundance: once
d_gene: TRBD2
j_gene: TRBJ2-2
v_gene: TRBV6-6
CDR3aa: CASHRLAGATGELFF
CDR3nt: TGTGCCAGCCATAGACTAGCGGGAGCCACCGGGGAGCTGTTTTTT

abundance: few
d_gene: TRBD2
j_gene: TRBJ2-7
v_gene: TRBV6-6
CDR3aa: CASSYEASGPYEQYF
CDR3nt: TGTGCCAGCAGTTACGAGGCTAGCGGTCCCTACGAGCAGTACTTC

abundance: .
d_gene: TRBD1
j_gene: TRBJ1-4
v_gene: TRBV19
CDR3aa: CASSWTGGEKLFF
CDR3nt: TGTGCCAGTAGTTGGACAGGGGGTGAAAAACTGTTTTTT

abundance: .
d_gene: TRBD1
j_gene: TRBJ1-5
v_gene: TRBV7-9
CDR3aa: CASSSSGTGYQPQHF
CDR3nt: TGTGCCAGCAGCTCAAGCGGGACAGGTTATCAGCCCCAGCATTTT

abundance: .
d_gene: .
j_gene: TRBJ1-5
v_gene: TRBV18
CDR3aa: CASSPQSSVNNQPQHF
CDR3nt: TGTGCCAGCTCACCTCAAAGTTCGGTAAACAATCAGCCCCAGCATTTT

abundance: .
d_gene: TRBD2
j_gene: TRBJ2-1
v_gene: TRBV30
CDR3aa: CAWRHRGGYNEQFF
CDR3nt: TGTGCCTGGAGGCATCGGGGGGGATACAATGAGCAGTTCTTC

abundance: .
d_gene: TRBD1
j_gene: TRBJ1-5
v_gene: TRBV19
CDR3aa: CASSSWTGNQPQHF
CDR3nt: TGTGCCAGTAGTTCTTGGACAGGTAATCAGCCCCAGCATTTT

abundance: .
d_gene: TRBD1
j_gene: TRBJ1-1
v_gene: TRBV6-5
CDR3aa: CAGSYGGQGLTEAFF
CDR3nt: TGTGCCGGCAGTTACGGGGGACAGGGGCTCACTGAAGCTTTCTTT

abundance: .
d_gene: TRBD2
j_gene: TRBJ2-1
v_gene: TRBV10-2
CDR3aa: CASTKGGGFIDNEQFF
CDR3nt: TGCGCCAGCACCAAGGGCGGGGGGTTCATCGACAATGAGCAGTTCTTC

abundance: .
d_gene: .
j_gene: TRBJ2-5
v_gene: TRBV6-1
CDR3aa: CATQETQYF
CDR3nt: TGTGCCACACAAGAGACCCAGTACTTC

abundance: .
d_gene: .
j_gene: TRBJ2-1
v_gene: TRBV11-3
CDR3aa: CASSLGVGEGISYNEQFF
CDR3nt: TGTGCCAGCAGCTTAGGTGTGGGAGAGGGTATCTCCTACAATGAGCAGTTCTTC

abundance: .
d_gene: TRBD1
j_gene: TRBJ1-2
v_gene: TRBV5-6
CDR3aa: CASSPGQGPYGYTF
CDR3nt: TGTGCCAGCAGCCCCGGACAGGGACCCTATGGCTACACCTTC

abundance: .
d_gene: .
j_gene: TRBJ1-1
v_gene: TRBV18
CDR3aa: CASSPSSTGNTEAFF
CDR3nt: TGTGCCAGCTCACCTTCTTCGACAGGTAACACTGAAGCTTTCTTT

abundance: few
d_gene: TRBD1
j_gene: TRBJ1-1
v_gene: TRBV10-1
CDR3aa: CASSGDRGTEAFF
CDR3nt: TGCGCCAGCAGTGGAGACAGGGGAACTGAAGCTTTCTTT

abundance: .
d_gene: .
j_gene: TRBJ1-2
v_gene: TRBV7-9
CDR3aa: CSSSLATDYGYTF
CDR3nt: TGTTCCAGCAGCTTAGCCACAGACTATGGCTACACCTTC

abundance: .
d_gene: TRBD2
j_gene: TRBJ2-3
v_gene: TRBV18
CDR3aa: CASSRSSGGSTDTQYF
CDR3nt: TGTGCCAGCTCTCGGTCTAGCGGGGGGAGCACAGATACGCAGTATTTT

abundance: .
d_gene: .
j_gene: TRBJ1-2
v_gene: TRBV19
CDR3aa: CASSIPPGSRSGYGYTF
CDR3nt: TGTGCCAGTAGTATACCTCCCGGTTCCAGGTCGGGGTATGGCTACACCTTC

abundance: .
d_gene: .
j_gene: TRBJ2-7
v_gene: TRBV29-1
CDR3aa: CSVEVWSGEQYF
CDR3nt: TGCAGCGTCGAGGTTTGGAGTGGCGAGCAGTACTTC

abundance: .
d_gene: TRBD1
j_gene: TRBJ1-1
v_gene: TRBV29-1
CDR3aa: CSVPTGSGEAFF
CDR3nt: TGCAGCGTTCCGACAGGGAGCGGTGAAGCTTTCTTT

abundance: few
d_gene: .
j_gene: TRBJ1-4
v_gene: TRBV6-1
CDR3aa: CASSDQRGTQRMKELFF
CDR3nt: TGTGCCAGCAGTGACCAGAGAGGGACACAGCGGATGAAAGAACTGTTTTTT

abundance: .
d_gene: .
j_gene: TRBJ2-3
v_gene: TRBV5-1
CDR3aa: CASSLGQNPTDTQYF
CDR3nt: TGCGCCAGCAGCTTGGGACAGAATCCCACAGATACGCAGTATTTT

abundance: .
d_gene: .
j_gene: TRBJ2-7
v_gene: TRBV5-1
CDR3aa: CASSPGGFEQYF
CDR3nt: TGCGCCAGCAGCCCAGGTGGCTTCGAGCAGTACTTC